Reported below is one T cell receptor (beta chain). Its antigen remains unidentified. The data belong to a study of radiotherapy plus CTLA-4 blockade in lung cancer. Study details: Patients showed objective responses in roughly 19% of cases and disease control in about 30%. Findings and caveats of the study: In blood, TCR clones derived from the tumor expanded after radiotherapy plus ipilimumab. Alongside interferon-beta, early blood T cell clone dynamics were reportedly the best predictor of response.

TCRdb keeps only in-frame clones here, not all; method: immunoSEQ multiplex PCR. This sample has some 40,000 clones, with approximately 77% found just once. Focal radiation and CTLA-4 blockade (ipilimumab) were tested in chemo-refractory metastatic non-small-cell lung cancer patients. The source of this sequence is a human donor with non-small cell lung cancer whose response to radiotherapy plus ipilimumab could not be evaluated. This sample comprised peripheral blood, obtained from a patient treated with radiotherapy plus ipilimumab.

The CDR3 protein is CASSVDGRVAFF. In nucleotides, the CDR3 is TGTGCCAGCAGCGTAGACGGCAGGGTAGCTTTCTTT. The chain employs TRBV9 and TRBJ1-1; possible D gene TRBD1, 5 bases. The CDR3 has 12 amino acids. The V end was cut by 0 bases, the J end by 10 bases, with 10 bases between. Germline V gene data show CDR1 as SGDLS and CDR2 as YYNGEE.